The rows below give T cell receptor beta chains drawn from one sample of a study of T cell repertoires in cytomegalovirus infection. From the reads, TCRdb called clonotypes with MiXCR, one entry per CDR3 protein. The table has 200,000 to 250,000 distinct CDR3 sequences, about 7% seen once. The material sequenced was PBMCs. These receptors all stem from a human donor in good health (CMV status not recorded). Some clones in this sample may be carry-over from other donors' samples. Both conserved end residues are part of each CDR3. The order of the fields is V gene, J gene, clone size, D gene, CDR3 protein, CDR3 DNA. The D gene is left open where the match is weak. Clone size is shown for a subset of rows, as once, few, many or a class of expanded clone.

V: TRBV7-2; J: TRBJ2-1; size: many; D: TRBD1; CDR3: CASSQADRVGEQFF; DNA: TGTGCCAGCAGCCAAGCTGACAGGGTCGGCGAGCAGTTCTTC
V: TRBV19; J: TRBJ1-4; size: many; D: TRBD1; CDR3: CASSTTGVTDEKLFF; DNA: TGTGCCAGTAGTACGACAGGGGTAACGGATGAAAAACTGTTTTTT
V: TRBV20-1; J: TRBJ1-2; size: NA; D: NA; CDR3: CSAPSWTSNGYTF; DNA: TGCAGTGCTCCCTCCTGGACATCCAATGGCTACACCTTC
V: TRBV12-3/TRBV12-4; J: TRBJ1-3; size: many; D: TRBD1; CDR3: CASSLGQGDSGNTIYF; DNA: TGTGCCAGCAGTCTCGGACAGGGAGACTCTGGAAACACCATATATTTT
V: TRBV10-3; J: TRBJ2-7; size: many; D: NA; CDR3: CAISPPNSYEQYF; DNA: TGTGCCATCAGTCCTCCGAACTCCTACGAGCAGTACTTC
V: TRBV23-1; J: TRBJ2-7; size: many; D: NA; CDR3: CASGFSGVSYEQYF; DNA: TGCGCCAGCGGATTTTCAGGGGTCTCCTACGAGCAGTACTTC
V: TRBV5-1; J: TRBJ1-6; size: many; D: NA; CDR3: CASSLDSGYNSPLHF; DNA: TGCGCCAGCAGCTTGGATTCTGGCTATAATTCACCCCTCCACTTT
V: TRBV5-1; J: TRBJ1-1; size: many; D: NA; CDR3: CASSLAMVGTEAFF; DNA: TGCGCCAGCAGCTTGGCGATGGTGGGGACTGAAGCTTTCTTT
V: TRBV7-8; J: TRBJ2-2; size: many; D: NA; CDR3: CASTPFRVSNTGELFF; DNA: TGTGCCAGCACCCCTTTTCGCGTTTCGAACACCGGGGAGCTGTTTTTT
V: TRBV7-2; J: TRBJ2-3; size: many; D: TRBD2; CDR3: CASSSDLPGLGARDTQYF; DNA: TGTGCCAGCAGCAGCGATTTACCGGGACTAGGGGCAAGAGATACGCAGTATTTT
V: TRBV7-9; J: TRBJ1-2; size: many; D: NA; CDR3: CASSSPIWDGYTF; DNA: TGTGCCAGCAGCTCACCCATCTGGGATGGCTACACCTTC
V: TRBV29-1; J: TRBJ2-1; size: NA; D: TRBD1; CDR3: CSAGTGVDYNEQFF; DNA: TGCAGCGCCGGGACAGGGGTCGACTACAATGAGCAGTTCTTC
V: TRBV6-5; J: TRBJ2-7; size: many; D: NA; CDR3: CASSWVQGSPYEQYF; DNA: TGTGCCAGCAGTTGGGTGCAGGGGAGCCCCTACGAGCAGTACTTC
V: TRBV12-3/TRBV12-4; J: TRBJ2-7; size: many; D: TRBD1; CDR3: CASTTGGGEQYF; DNA: TGTGCCAGCACAACAGGGGGCGGGGAGCAGTACTTC
V: TRBV28; J: TRBJ2-1; size: many; D: TRBD1; CDR3: CASNDLDRVGDEQFF; DNA: TGTGCCAGCAATGACTTAGACAGGGTCGGAGATGAGCAGTTCTTC
V: TRBV20-1; J: TRBJ1-5; size: many; D: TRBD1; CDR3: CSQGAWNQPQHF; DNA: TGCAGCCAGGGGGCATGGAATCAGCCCCAGCATTTT
V: TRBV7-2; J: TRBJ2-6; size: many; D: NA; CDR3: CASSRFTPAGGANVLTF; DNA: TGTGCCAGCAGCCGATTTACCCCGGCCGGGGGGGCCAACGTCCTGACTTTC
V: TRBV20-1; J: TRBJ1-1; size: NA; D: NA; CDR3: CSAHSRGRADTEAFF; DNA: TGCAGTGCTCACTCCAGGGGCAGGGCGGACACTGAAGCTTTCTTT
V: TRBV5-1; J: TRBJ2-3; size: many; D: NA; CDR3: CASSLAGGGADTQYF; DNA: TGCGCCAGCAGCTTGGCGGGGGGCGGCGCAGATACGCAGTATTTT
V: TRBV5-1; J: TRBJ2-5; size: many; D: NA; CDR3: CASTGDPQETQYF; DNA: TGCGCCAGCACCGGGGACCCACAAGAGACCCAGTACTTC
V: TRBV7-2; J: TRBJ2-5; size: many; D: NA; CDR3: CASSLGTPWETQYF; DNA: TGTGCCAGCAGCTTGGGGACGCCTTGGGAGACCCAGTACTTC
V: TRBV20-1; J: TRBJ2-5; size: many; D: TRBD1; CDR3: CSATGGVGWKETQYF; DNA: TGCAGTGCCACAGGGGGCGTCGGGTGGAAAGAGACCCAGTACTTC
V: TRBV27; J: TRBJ2-7; size: many; D: TRBD2; CDR3: CASSQAGPSYEQYF; DNA: TGTGCCAGCAGCCAAGCGGGGCCCTCCTACGAGCAGTACTTC
V: TRBV7-3; J: TRBJ1-2; size: many; D: NA; CDR3: CASSILDSSVNGYTF; DNA: TGTGCCAGCAGCATTCTGGACAGTTCGGTTAATGGCTACACCTTC
V: TRBV5-4; J: TRBJ2-1; size: many; D: NA; CDR3: CASSLLDTYNEQFF; DNA: TGTGCCAGCAGCTTGCTAGACACCTACAATGAGCAGTTCTTC
V: TRBV7-3; J: TRBJ2-2; size: many; D: TRBD2; CDR3: CASSLRGGAGTGELFF; DNA: TGTGCCAGCAGCTTACGCGGGGGAGCAGGCACCGGGGAGCTGTTTTTT
V: TRBV7-9; J: TRBJ1-1; size: many; D: NA; CDR3: CASSRLTGYNTEAFF; DNA: TGTGCCAGCAGCCGACTGACAGGATACAACACTGAAGCTTTCTTT
V: TRBV5-6; J: TRBJ2-5; size: NA; D: TRBD1; CDR3: CASSLTTNRGHETQYF; DNA: TGTGCCAGCAGCTTGACCACTAACAGGGGTCACGAGACCCAGTACTTC
V: TRBV20-1; J: TRBJ1-2; size: few; D: NA; CDR3: CSAPGTDPIGYGYTF; DNA: TGCAGTGCCCCGGGGACTGATCCTATTGGCTATGGCTACACCTTC
V: TRBV12-3/TRBV12-4; J: TRBJ1-1; size: many; D: NA; CDR3: CATSYNTRLNTEAFF; DNA: TGTGCCACCTCATATAATACACGGCTTAACACTGAAGCTTTCTTT
V: TRBV5-1; J: TRBJ1-2; size: NA; D: TRBD1; CDR3: CASTNPGQPPSYTF; DNA: TGCGCCAGCACTAATCCGGGACAGCCCCCTTCGTACACCTTC
V: TRBV6-2/TRBV6-3; J: TRBJ1-1; size: many; D: NA; CDR3: CASSYGRNTEAFF; DNA: TGTGCCAGCAGTTACGGGCGGAACACTGAAGCTTTCTTT
V: TRBV28; J: TRBJ2-2; size: many; D: NA; CDR3: CASSSPTGSGGELFF; DNA: TGTGCCAGCAGTTCCCCTACAGGATCCGGCGGGGAGCTGTTTTTT
V: TRBV7-8; J: TRBJ1-2; size: many; D: NA; CDR3: CASSLGSSYGYTF; DNA: TGTGCCAGCAGCTTAGGCAGTAGCTATGGCTACACCTTC
V: TRBV10-3; J: TRBJ2-1; size: NA; D: NA; CDR3: CAISELGDEQFF; DNA: TGTGCCATCAGTGAGCTGGGTGATGAGCAGTTCTTC
V: TRBV29-1; J: TRBJ2-5; size: many; D: NA; CDR3: CSVGFGGRGETQYF; DNA: TGCAGCGTTGGTTTTGGGGGCCGGGGAGAGACCCAGTACTTC
V: TRBV6-2/TRBV6-3; J: TRBJ2-3; size: many; D: TRBD1; CDR3: CASTPDRTDTQYF; DNA: TGTGCCAGCACCCCGGACAGGACAGATACGCAGTATTTT
V: TRBV4-3; J: TRBJ2-1; size: many; D: NA; CDR3: CASSHLTGSSYNEQFF; DNA: TGCGCCAGCAGCCATCTCACAGGGAGCTCCTACAATGAGCAGTTCTTC
V: TRBV29-1; J: TRBJ1-2; size: many; D: NA; CDR3: CSVPDGDNYGYTF; DNA: TGCAGCGTGCCGGACGGGGATAACTATGGCTACACCTTC
V: TRBV23-1; J: TRBJ1-4; size: many; D: NA; CDR3: CASSLAITTNATNEKLFF; DNA: TGCGCCAGCAGTCTAGCGATCACGACCAATGCAACTAATGAAAAACTGTTTTTT
V: TRBV5-1; J: TRBJ1-2; size: NA; D: NA; CDR3: CASSPSETAYGYTF; DNA: TGCGCCAGCAGCCCGTCGGAGACAGCCTATGGCTACACCTTC
V: TRBV18; J: TRBJ1-1; size: NA; D: NA; CDR3: CASSSLGEAEAFF; DNA: TGTGCCAGCTCAAGTCTGGGGGAAGCTGAAGCTTTCTTT
V: TRBV7-2; J: TRBJ1-5; size: many; D: NA; CDR3: CASSLGDSLYSNQPQHF; DNA: TGTGCCAGCAGCTTAGGAGACAGCCTCTATAGCAATCAGCCCCAGCATTTT
V: TRBV7-2; J: TRBJ2-1; size: many; D: NA; CDR3: CASSLAESGLYNEQFF; DNA: TGTGCCAGCAGCTTAGCGGAGAGCGGGCTGTACAATGAGCAGTTCTTC
V: TRBV2; J: TRBJ1-5; size: many; D: NA; CDR3: CASMGGSNQPQHF; DNA: TGTGCCAGCATGGGGGGAAGCAATCAGCCCCAGCATTTT
V: TRBV6-1; J: TRBJ2-1; size: many; D: TRBD1; CDR3: CASTLAGGLYNEQFF; DNA: TGTGCCAGCACCTTGGCAGGGGGATTATACAATGAGCAGTTCTTC
V: TRBV7-2; J: TRBJ2-3; size: many; D: NA; CDR3: CASSYTDTQYF; DNA: TGTGCCAGCAGCTACACAGATACGCAGTATTTT
V: TRBV12-3/TRBV12-4; J: TRBJ1-2; size: few; D: NA; CDR3: CATTRITYGYTF; DNA: TGTGCCACTACGCGAATAACCTATGGCTACACCTTC
V: TRBV10-2; J: TRBJ2-7; size: many; D: NA; CDR3: CASSPSGGRLREQYF; DNA: TGCGCCAGCAGTCCCTCTGGGGGTCGGTTGCGGGAGCAGTACTTC
V: TRBV7-2; J: TRBJ1-5; size: many; D: TRBD1; CDR3: CASSLYRGDQPQHF; DNA: TGTGCCAGCAGCTTATACAGGGGCGATCAGCCCCAGCATTTT
V: TRBV5-1; J: TRBJ2-7; size: few; D: TRBD1; CDR3: CASSSGTGQYYEQYF; DNA: TGCGCCAGCAGCTCCGGGACAGGACAGTACTACGAGCAGTACTTC
V: TRBV19; J: TRBJ2-5; size: many; D: NA; CDR3: CATSGLLGETQYF; DNA: TGTGCCACCAGTGGACTGCTTGGCGAGACCCAGTACTTC
V: TRBV20-1; J: TRBJ2-7; size: few; D: TRBD2; CDR3: CSGGRGTYEQYF; DNA: TGCAGTGGGGGGAGGGGAACTTACGAGCAGTACTTC
V: TRBV7-8; J: TRBJ1-1; size: many; D: NA; CDR3: CASSYRGPDEAFF; DNA: TGTGCCAGCAGCTACCGGGGCCCCGATGAAGCTTTCTTT
V: TRBV6-2/TRBV6-3; J: TRBJ2-1; size: many; D: TRBD1; CDR3: CASSYSAGTGHNEQFF; DNA: TGTGCCAGCAGTTACTCCGCCGGGACAGGGCACAATGAGCAGTTCTTC